This T cell receptor (beta chain) derives from a study of blood T cells in healthy people across ages. A note on this clonotype: Its antigen is as yet unknown.

Germline-derived CDR1 and CDR2 are MDHEN and SYDVKM. The CDR3 sequence is 15 residues long. The V end lost 4 bases, the J end lost 4 bases, and 17 bases lay between the germline ends. Findings and caveats of the study: Leaving the PBMCs unsorted stopped any conclusive comparison of naive versus antigen-experienced cells. It was held that diversity estimates obtained from one million T cells represented underestimates.

The use of a sample-barcoded 5' primer and a J-beta primer mix characterized a second PCR of roughly 7 to 11 cycles. Each CDR3 protein gets one entry after TCRdb re-called the 5' RACE reads with MiXCR. The sample has about a million distinct CDR3 sequences; roughly 43% are singletons. The sequencing input was blood. V usage is TRBV28 and J usage is TRBJ2-7; possible D gene TRBD1, 5 bases. This receptor was taken from a man under 40 in good health. The CDR3 coding sequence is TGTGCCAGCAGTTCGCGGACGTCAGGGAATTACGAGCAGTACTTC. As protein: CASSSRTSGNYEQYF.